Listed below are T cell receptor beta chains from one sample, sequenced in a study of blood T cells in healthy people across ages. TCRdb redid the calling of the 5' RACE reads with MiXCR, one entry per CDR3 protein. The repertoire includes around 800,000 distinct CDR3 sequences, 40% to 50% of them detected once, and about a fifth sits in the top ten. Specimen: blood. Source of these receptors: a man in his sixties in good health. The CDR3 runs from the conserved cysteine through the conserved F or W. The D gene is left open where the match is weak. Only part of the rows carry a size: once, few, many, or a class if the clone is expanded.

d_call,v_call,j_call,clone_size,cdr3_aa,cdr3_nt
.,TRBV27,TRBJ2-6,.,CASSLFDSGSGANVLTF,TGTGCCAGCAGTTTATTTGACTCCGGCTCTGGGGCCAACGTCCTGACTTTC
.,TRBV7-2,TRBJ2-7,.,CASNSRAGGATISYEQYF,TGTGCCAGCAACTCCCGAGCAGGGGGGGCAACCATTTCCTACGAGCAGTACTTC
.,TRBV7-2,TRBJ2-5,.,CASSFRAAQETQYF,TGTGCCAGCAGCTTCCGGGCAGCCCAAGAGACCCAGTACTTC
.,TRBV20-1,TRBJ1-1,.,CSARDRQQGGEAFF,TGCAGTGCTAGAGACCGTCAGCAAGGTGGTGAAGCTTTCTTT
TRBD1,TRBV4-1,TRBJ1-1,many,CASSDRANLSGAFF,TGCGCCAGCAGTGACAGGGCCAACTTATCTGGAGCTTTCTTT
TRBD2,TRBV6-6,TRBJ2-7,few,CASSYGGGSYEQYF,TGTGCCAGCAGTTACGGCGGGGGCTCCTACGAGCAGTACTTC
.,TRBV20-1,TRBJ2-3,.,CSASDRRTGRTDTQYF,TGCAGTGCTAGCGATAGAAGGACGGGCAGAACAGATACGCAGTATTTT
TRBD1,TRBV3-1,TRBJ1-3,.,CASSLTGGGNTIYF,TGTGCCAGCAGCCTGACAGGGGGAGGAAACACCATATATTTT
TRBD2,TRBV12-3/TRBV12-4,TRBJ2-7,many,CASSRLAAYEQYF,TGTGCCAGCAGCCGACTAGCGGCCTACGAGCAGTACTTC
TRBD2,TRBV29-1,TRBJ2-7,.,CSVVPAGVGEQYF,TGCAGCGTTGTCCCAGCGGGGGTGGGCGAGCAGTACTTC
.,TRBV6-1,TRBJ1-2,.,CASSHFGLNYGYTF,TGTGCCAGCAGCCACTTCGGGCTTAACTATGGCTACACCTTC
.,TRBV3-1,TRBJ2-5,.,CASSQGPRIGEETQYF,TGTGCCAGCAGCCAAGGCCCCCGAATTGGGGAGGAGACCCAGTACTTC
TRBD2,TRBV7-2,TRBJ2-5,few,CASSLQSGGFETQYF,TGTGCCAGCAGCTTACAGTCCGGGGGGTTTGAGACCCAGTACTTC
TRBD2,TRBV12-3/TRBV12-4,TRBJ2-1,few,CASSSKVAGVPYNEQFF,TGTGCCAGCAGTTCTAAGGTAGCGGGGGTCCCCTACAATGAGCAGTTCTTC
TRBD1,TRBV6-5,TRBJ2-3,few,CASSFTTGLGTDTQYF,TGTGCCAGCAGTTTCACGACAGGGCTAGGGACAGATACGCAGTATTTT
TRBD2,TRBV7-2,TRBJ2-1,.,CASSKASGDSYNEQFF,TGTGCCAGCAGCAAAGCTAGCGGGGACTCCTACAATGAGCAGTTCTTC
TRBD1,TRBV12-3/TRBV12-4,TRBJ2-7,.,CASPGGADEQYF,TGTGCCAGTCCAGGGGGCGCGGACGAGCAGTACTTC
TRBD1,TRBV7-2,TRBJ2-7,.,CASSIQGQGYNEQYF,TGTGCCAGCAGCATTCAGGGACAGGGGTACAATGAGCAGTACTTC
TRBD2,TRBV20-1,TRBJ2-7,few,CSARSTSGGREQYF,TGCAGTGCTAGGTCAACTAGCGGGGGGCGCGAGCAGTACTTC
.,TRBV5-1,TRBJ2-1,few,CASTLIGNEQFF,TGCGCCAGCACCCTGATCGGAAATGAGCAGTTCTTC
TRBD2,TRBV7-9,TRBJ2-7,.,CASSETSGGKYEQYF,TGTGCCAGCAGCGAGACTAGCGGGGGAAAGTACGAGCAGTACTTC
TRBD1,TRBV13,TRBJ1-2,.,CASSLGQGYYGYTF,TGTGCCAGCAGCCTAGGACAGGGATACTATGGCTACACCTTC
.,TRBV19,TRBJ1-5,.,CASSIYGQGQPQHF,TGTGCCAGTAGTATTTACGGGCAGGGTCAGCCCCAGCATTTT
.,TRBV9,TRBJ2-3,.,CASNPLGADTQYF,TGTGCCAGCAACCCATTAGGTGCAGATACGCAGTATTTT
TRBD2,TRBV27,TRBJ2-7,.,CASRRRASGGLSYEQYF,TGTGCCAGCAGAAGGAGGGCTAGCGGGGGCCTTTCCTACGAGCAGTACTTC
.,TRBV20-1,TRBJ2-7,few,CSASQGAYEQYF,TGCAGTGCTAGCCAGGGCGCCTACGAGCAGTACTTC
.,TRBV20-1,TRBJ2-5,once,CSARGRWGVQETQYF,TGCAGTGCTAGGGGGAGGTGGGGGGTCCAAGAGACCCAGTACTTC
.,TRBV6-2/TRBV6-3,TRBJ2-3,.,CASSDVLGNTDTQYF,TGTGCCAGCAGTGACGTCCTAGGGAACACAGATACGCAGTATTTT
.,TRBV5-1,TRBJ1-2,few,CASSLFVNYGYTF,TGCGCCAGCAGCTTGTTCGTTAACTATGGCTACACCTTC
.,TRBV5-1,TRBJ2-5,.,CASRSGFGGALQETQYF,TGCGCCAGCAGGTCCGGATTCGGAGGGGCCCTCCAAGAGACCCAGTACTTC
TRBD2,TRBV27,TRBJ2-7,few,CASSEASGGYEQYF,TGTGCCAGCAGTGAGGCTAGCGGGGGGTACGAGCAGTACTTC
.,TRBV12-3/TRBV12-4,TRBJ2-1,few,CASSLARRGRNYNEQFF,TGTGCCAGCAGTTTAGCCCGACGGGGACGAAACTACAATGAGCAGTTCTTC
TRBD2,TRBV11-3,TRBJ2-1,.,CASSLRRGGLDEQFF,TGTGCCAGCAGCTTACGTCGGGGGGGCCTCGATGAGCAGTTCTTC
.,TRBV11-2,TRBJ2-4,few,CASSLSGAGVNIQYF,TGTGCCAGCAGCCTATCGGGGGCAGGGGTAAACATTCAGTACTTC
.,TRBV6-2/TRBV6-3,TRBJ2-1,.,CASSYSGPYEQFF,TGTGCCAGCAGTTACTCAGGGCCCTATGAGCAGTTCTTC
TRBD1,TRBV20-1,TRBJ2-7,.,CSARTYRGPYEQYF,TGCAGTGCTAGAACCTACAGGGGACCCTACGAGCAGTACTTC
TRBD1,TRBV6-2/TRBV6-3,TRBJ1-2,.,CASRTTGPSNYGYTF,TGTGCCAGCAGGACGACAGGGCCCTCTAACTATGGCTACACCTTC
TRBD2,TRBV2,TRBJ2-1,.,CASGRTSGGKGFF,TGTGCCAGCGGCCGGACTAGCGGGGGGAAAGGGTTCTTC
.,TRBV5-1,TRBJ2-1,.,CASSLVSLVEQFF,TGCGCCAGCAGCTTGGTTTCGTTGGTTGAGCAGTTCTTC
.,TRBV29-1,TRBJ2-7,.,CSASDSPYEQYF,TGCAGCGCGAGTGATTCCCCCTACGAGCAGTACTTC
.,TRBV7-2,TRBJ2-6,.,CASSAAGGFGANVLTF,TGTGCCAGCAGCGCCGCAGGGGGGTTTGGGGCCAACGTCCTGACTTTC
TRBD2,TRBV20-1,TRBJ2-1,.,CSAGLAVGSEQFF,TGCAGTGCGGGACTAGCGGTTGGAAGTGAGCAGTTCTTC
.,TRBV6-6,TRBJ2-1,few,CASTPGTVSYNEQFF,TGTGCCAGCACTCCAGGCACAGTCTCCTACAATGAGCAGTTCTTC
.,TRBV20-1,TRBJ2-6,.,CSAGLSGANVLTF,TGCAGTGCTGGGCTTTCTGGGGCCAACGTCCTGACTTTC
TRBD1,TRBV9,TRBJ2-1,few,CASSATTGVAFEQFF,TGTGCCAGCAGCGCCACGACAGGGGTCGCCTTTGAGCAGTTCTTC